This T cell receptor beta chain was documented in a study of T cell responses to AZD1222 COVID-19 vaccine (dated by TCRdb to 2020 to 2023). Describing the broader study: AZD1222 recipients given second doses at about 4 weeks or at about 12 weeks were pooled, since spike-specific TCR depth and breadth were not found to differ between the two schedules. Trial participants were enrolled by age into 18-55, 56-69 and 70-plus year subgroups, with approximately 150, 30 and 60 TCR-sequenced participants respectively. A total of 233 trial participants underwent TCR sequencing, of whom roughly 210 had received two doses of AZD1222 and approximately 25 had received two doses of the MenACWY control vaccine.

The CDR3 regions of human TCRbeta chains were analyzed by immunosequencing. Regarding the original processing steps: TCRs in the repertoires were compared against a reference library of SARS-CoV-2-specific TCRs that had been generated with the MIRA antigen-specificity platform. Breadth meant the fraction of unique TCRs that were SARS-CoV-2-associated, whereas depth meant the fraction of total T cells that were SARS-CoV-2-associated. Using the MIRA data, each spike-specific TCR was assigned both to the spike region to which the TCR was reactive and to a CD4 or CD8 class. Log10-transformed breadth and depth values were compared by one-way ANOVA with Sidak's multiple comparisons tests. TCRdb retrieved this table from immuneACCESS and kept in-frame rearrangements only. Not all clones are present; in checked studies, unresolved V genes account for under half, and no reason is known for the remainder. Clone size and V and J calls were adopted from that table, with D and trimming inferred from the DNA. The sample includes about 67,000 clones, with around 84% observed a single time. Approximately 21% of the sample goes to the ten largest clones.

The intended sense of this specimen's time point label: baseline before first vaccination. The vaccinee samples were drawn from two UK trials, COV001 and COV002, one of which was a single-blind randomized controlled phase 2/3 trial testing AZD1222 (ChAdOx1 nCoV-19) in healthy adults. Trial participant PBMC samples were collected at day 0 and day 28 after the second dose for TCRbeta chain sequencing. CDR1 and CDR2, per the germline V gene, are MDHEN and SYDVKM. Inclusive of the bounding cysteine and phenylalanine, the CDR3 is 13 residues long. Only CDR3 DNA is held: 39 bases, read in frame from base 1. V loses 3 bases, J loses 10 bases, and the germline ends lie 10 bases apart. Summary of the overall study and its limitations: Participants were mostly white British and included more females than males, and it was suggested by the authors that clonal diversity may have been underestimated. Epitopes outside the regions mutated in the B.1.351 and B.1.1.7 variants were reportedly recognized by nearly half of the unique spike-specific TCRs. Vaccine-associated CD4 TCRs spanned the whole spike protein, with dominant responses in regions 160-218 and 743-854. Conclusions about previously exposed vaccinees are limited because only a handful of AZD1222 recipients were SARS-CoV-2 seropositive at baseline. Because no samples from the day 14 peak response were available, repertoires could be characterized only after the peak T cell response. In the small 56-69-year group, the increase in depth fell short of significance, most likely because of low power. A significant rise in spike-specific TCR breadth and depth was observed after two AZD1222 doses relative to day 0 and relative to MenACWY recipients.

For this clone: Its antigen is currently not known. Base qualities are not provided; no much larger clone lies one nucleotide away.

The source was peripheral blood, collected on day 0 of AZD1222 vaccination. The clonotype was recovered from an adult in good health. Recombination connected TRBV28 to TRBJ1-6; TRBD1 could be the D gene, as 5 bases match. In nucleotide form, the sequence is TGTGCCAGCAGTTTGGGCGGGGGGTCACCCCTCCACTTT. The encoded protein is CASSLGGGSPLHF.